One sample yielded the 17 T cell receptor beta chains listed below, sequenced in a study of OX40 agonist ivuxolimab in advanced cancers. Some clones are missing from TCRdb's copy, which holds only in-frame ones; the method was immunoSEQ multiplex PCR. The data contain 99,000 or so clones, approximately 93% of them seen just once; the ten biggest clones take up around 0.25%. The specimen comprised CD4+ or CD8+ T cells sorted from blood, sampled in a trial of the OX40 agonist ivuxolimab. All receptors derive from an adult with an advanced solid tumor such as melanoma, head and neck, liver or kidney cancer.

This rearrangement joins TRBV28 to TRBJ2-4; D gene ambiguous. The CDR3 is 14 residues long. CDR1 MDHEN and CDR2 SYDVKM come from the germline V gene. Trimming left V 5 bases short and J 6 bases short, with 14 bases between. The CDR3 protein is CASSLTSNSNIQYF. CDR3 DNA sequence: TGTGCCAGCAGTCTGACATCAAACTCAAACATTCAGTACTTC.

The rearrangement links TRBV19 to TRBJ2-2; D is unresolved. CDR1 and CDR2 (germline): LNHDA, SQIVND (reference sequence). Between the trimmed V and J ends, which lost 2 bases and 5 bases, there was a span of 3 bases. The CDR3 sequence is 12 residues long. CDR3 in DNA: TGTGCCAGTAGTATAAAGACCGGGGAGCTGTTTTTT. Translated, it gives CASSIKTGELFF.

This clone has just one count. The gene calls are TRBV6-5 and TRBJ1-2; the match to TRBD1 covers 7 bases. Germline V gene sequence: CDR1 MNHEY, CDR2 SVGAGI. CDR3 length equals 13 residues. Trimming cost V 6 bases and J 8 bases; bases outside gene matches: 9. CDR3 residues: CASRITTGRGYTF. CDR3 in DNA: TGTGCCAGCAGGATAACGACAGGGCGCGGCTACACCTTC.

The V gene is TRBV6-1, the J gene TRBJ2-3; 8 bases are shared with TRBD1. Germline V gene sequence: CDR1 MNHNS, CDR2 SASEGT. CDR3 length: 14 residues. V trimming: 7 bases; J trimming: 0 bases; junction bases outside the gene matches: 3. The CDR3 protein is CASITGGSTDTQYF. Here the CDR3 DNA reads TGTGCCAGCATCACAGGGGGGAGCACAGATACGCAGTATTTT.

This chain uses TRBV5-1 with TRBJ2-1; possible D gene TRBD2, 5 bases. The CDR3 runs 16 residues. Trimming took off 7 bases at V and 4 bases at J, with 21 bases between the two ends. Germline V gives CDR1 SGHRS, CDR2 YFSETQ. The CDR3 region is CASSRRPEGTYNEQFF. DNA of the CDR3: TGCGCCAGCTCTCGTCGTCCAGAGGGAACTTACAATGAGCAGTTCTTC.

The rearrangement joins TRBV4-3 to TRBJ1-1; D is unclear. Germline lookup yields CDR1 LGHNA and CDR2 YSLEER. The CDR3 runs 15 residues. Trimming shortened V by 1 base and J by 4 bases, and 13 bases separated the two germline ends. CDR3 loop: CASSQGSGYGTEAFF. The CDR3 nucleotides are TGCGCCAGCAGCCAAGGGTCCGGGTATGGCACTGAAGCTTTCTTT.

The DNA of the CDR3 is TGTGCCAGCAGTTTGAATTTCAGGGTATATCAGCCCCAGCATTTT. Amino acids: CASSLNFRVYQPQHF. The rearrangement uses TRBV28 and TRBJ1-5, with D possibly matching TRBD1 (5 bases). Germline V gene sequence: CDR1 MDHEN, CDR2 SYDVKM. Trimming took 3 bases from V and 5 from J, leaving 14 bases between them. This CDR3 is 15 amino acids long.

The genes are TRBV5-4 and TRBJ2-3; no definite D call. V was pared by 4 bases and J by 6 bases, with 12 bases between. The germline V gene has CDR1 SGHNT and CDR2 YYREEE (reference sequence). The CDR3 consists of 13 residues. This chain's CDR3 is CASSPFLFDTQYF. DNA for the CDR3: TGTGCCAGCAGCCCCTTTTTGTTCGATACGCAGTATTTT.

This sequence joins TRBV28 and TRBJ1-6; 9 bases are shared with TRBD1. The CDR3 covers 13 residues. Germline V gives CDR1 MDHEN, CDR2 SYDVKM. V dropped 6 bases and J dropped 6; count of bases not matched to a gene: 0. CDR3 loop: CASRGQGNSPLHF. CDR3 DNA: TGTGCCAGCAGGGGACAGGGTAATTCACCCCTCCACTTT.

V and J are TRBV5-4 and TRBJ1-4, with D perhaps TRBD1 (6 bases). V gave up 0 bases and J gave up 8 bases, with 11 bases separating them. The CDR3 extends over 14 amino acids. Germline lookup yields CDR1 SGHNT and CDR2 YYREEE (reference sequence). The CDR3 here is CASSLEGGQEKLFF. The CDR3 bases are TGTGCCAGCAGCTTGGAGGGTGGACAGGAAAAACTGTTTTTT.

The chain couples TRBV19 to TRBJ2-3; D is possibly TRBD2 (5 bases). Germline assignment: CDR1 LNHDA and CDR2 SQIVND (reference sequence). Trimming pared 7 bases from V and 4 bases from J, leaving 18 bases between. The CDR3 length is 15 residues. The CDR3 nucleotides are TGTGCCAGTACCTCCCTGGGGAGATATTCAGATACGCAGTATTTT. Its protein product is CASTSLGRYSDTQYF.

The chain uses TRBV5-1 and TRBJ2-6, with D possibly matching TRBD2 (7 bases). Germline V gene lookup returns CDR1 SGHRS and CDR2 YFSETQ. There are 14 residues in the CDR3. V gave up 5 bases and J gave up 4 bases, with 10 bases separating them. DNA of the CDR3: TGCGCCAGCAGTGCGGGGGCGGGGGCCAACGTCCTGACTTTC. This sequence encodes CASSAGAGANVLTF. Filled out from reference TRBV5-1 and TRBJ2-6, the complete variable domain reads KAGVTQTPRYLIKTRGQQVTLSCSPISGHRSVSWYQQTPGQGLQFLFEYFSETQRNKGNFPGRFSGRQFSNSRSEMNVSTLELGDSALYLCASSAGAGANVLTFGAGSRLTVL.

The V and J genes are TRBV6-6 and TRBJ1-2; no definite D call. V gave up 2 bases and J gave up 0 bases, with 7 bases separating them. The CDR3 sequence is 14 residues long. The germline V gene encodes CDR1 MNHNY and CDR2 SVGAGI (reference sequence). CDR3 residues: CASSYGNTNYGYTF. The CDR3 DNA reads TGTGCCAGCAGTTACGGTAATACTAACTATGGCTACACCTTC.

The count of this clone is one. The V gene is TRBV6-1, the J gene TRBJ1-3; D is unresolved. The CDR3 contains 15 residues. V was trimmed by 4 bases and J by 4 bases, leaving 14 bases between them. Per germline, CDR1 MNHNS and CDR2 SASEGT. CDR3 protein: CASSGPALTGNTIYF. CDR3 bases: TGTGCCAGCAGTGGGCCGGCGCTTACGGGAAACACCATATATTTT.

This chain connects TRBV28 to TRBJ2-3; no clear D gene. V was clipped by 2 bases and J by 0 bases, with 6 bases between them. This CDR3 has 14 residues. Germline V lookup: CDR1 MDHEN, CDR2 SYDVKM. The CDR3 spells CASSLGVSTDTQYF. The CDR3 coding sequence is TGTGCCAGCAGTTTAGGGGTTAGCACAGATACGCAGTATTTT.

The chain joins TRBV12-5 to TRBJ2-1; TRBD1 matches at 9 bases. Looked up from germline, CDR1 is LGHNT and CDR2 is FRNRAP. V was clipped by 7 bases and J by 7 bases; unmatched bases: 11. This CDR3 is built from 15 residues. CDR3 region: CASVRDRVLENEQFF. As DNA, the CDR3 is TGTGCTAGTGTGAGGGACAGGGTGCTTGAGAATGAGCAGTTCTTC.

This clone was seen just once. This chain links TRBV2 with TRBJ1-5, with D perhaps TRBD1 (5 bases). This CDR3 spans 18 amino acids. CDR1 is SNHLY, CDR2 FYNNEI, per germline. V lost 4 bases and J lost 0, with 19 bases in between. CDR3 protein: CASSAPWQGEYSNQPQHF. CDR3 nucleotides: TGTGCCAGCAGTGCCCCCTGGCAGGGCGAATATAGCAATCAGCCCCAGCATTTT.